Shown below are 31 T cell receptor beta chains from a single sample sequenced in a study of cytomegalovirus exposure and HLA in healthy donors. The PCR made use of 60 Vbeta and 13 Jbeta primers. The assay was immunoSEQ multiplex PCR, and TCRdb's table has in-frame clones only and misses some. The repertoire holds approximately 180,000 clones, with 60% to 80% as singletons. The sample comprised PBMCs. The receptors were sampled from a woman between 45 and 60 years old in good health and CMV-seropositive.

The J gene is TRBJ2-3, the V gene TRBV10-3; D possibly corresponds to TRBD2 (6 bases). The CDR3 covers 12 residues. Looked up from germline, CDR1 is ENHRY and CDR2 is SYGVKD. V lost 6 bases, J lost 5 bases, and 9 bases lay in between. The CDR3, as DNA: TGTGCCATCAGCCGGGAGAAAGATACGCAGTATTTT. It codes for CAISREKDTQYF.

The gene calls are TRBV6-1 and TRBJ1-3; D gene unclear. This CDR3 comprises 14 residues. Germline lookup yields CDR1 MNHNS and CDR2 SASEGT. Trimming pared 3 bases from V and 5 bases from J, leaving 11 bases between. CDR3 sequence (DNA): TGTGCCAGCAGTGAGCGGTACGGGAGAAACACCATATATTTT. Protein product: CASSERYGRNTIYF.

This chain connects TRBV4-1 to TRBJ1-2; TRBD1 matches 7 bases. CDR1 is MGHRA and CDR2 is YSYEKL in the germline V gene. The CDR3 loop spans 15 amino acids. V lost 0 bases and J lost 3; bases outside the gene matches: 4. CDR3 bases: TGCGCCAGCAGCCAAGAAGGGGGCAGGGACTATGGCTACACCTTC. It yields the protein CASSQEGGRDYGYTF.

This clone was recorded only once. V and J are TRBV10-3 and TRBJ2-3; D is ambiguous. The CDR3 is 12 amino acids. The V gene's germline CDR1 is ENHRY and CDR2 SYGVKD. V lost 11 bases and J 1 base, leaving 10 bases between the germline ends. In DNA, the CDR3 is TGTGCCCTAGGCTCGGGCACAGATACGCAGTATTTT. Residues: CALGSGTDTQYF.

The V gene is TRBV2, the J gene TRBJ1-1, with D unclear. Looked up from germline, CDR1 is SNHLY and CDR2 is FYNNEI. Trimming removed 5 bases from V and 0 bases from J, with 4 bases in between. There are 12 residues in the CDR3. CDR3 loop: CASSFMNTEAFF. The CDR3 coding sequence is TGTGCCAGCAGTTTTATGAACACTGAAGCTTTCTTT.

About this clone: The sample contains more than one DNA sequence encoding this CDR3. The rearrangement uses TRBV5-1 and TRBJ1-1, with TRBD1 as a possible D gene (5 bases). Germline values: CDR1 SGHRS, CDR2 YFSETQ. V was trimmed by 1 base and J by 1 base, leaving 5 bases between them. This CDR3 comprises 13 residues. The CDR3 protein is CASSLTGNTEAFF. CDR3 sequence (DNA): TGCGCCAGCAGCTTGACAGGGAACACTGAAGCTTTCTTT.

The chain has TRBV4-1 and TRBJ1-1; TRBD1 agrees at 8 bases. The CDR3 loop spans 13 amino acids. J was trimmed by 11 bases and V by 0 bases; bases with no gene match: 5. Germline loops: CDR1 MGHRA, CDR2 YSYEKL. This CDR3 reads CASSQDRGLLAFF. Written as DNA, the CDR3 is TGCGCCAGCAGCCAAGACAGGGGGCTATTGGCTTTCTTT.

The chain couples TRBV9 to TRBJ1-6; a possible D gene is TRBD1 (6 bases). Trimming took 0 bases from V and 11 from J, leaving 21 bases between them. Germline CDR1 reads SGDLS; CDR2 reads YYNGEE. The length of the CDR3 is 17 residues. The DNA for the CDR3 is TGTGCCAGCAGCGTAGGATACAGGGACCCCTCTTGGGCACCCCTCCACTTT. This codes for CASSVGYRDPSWAPLHF.

The chain has TRBV27 and TRBJ2-7, with D possibly matching TRBD1 (6 bases). Trimming stripped 2 bases from V and 0 bases from J, with 11 bases between. Germline V CDR1 and CDR2: MNHEY, SMNVEV (reference sequence). This CDR3 region has 15 residues. CDR3 loop: CASSLSQGLSYEQYF. The CDR3 DNA follows: TGTGCCAGCAGTTTAAGCCAGGGGCTCTCCTACGAGCAGTACTTC.

V is TRBV7-6 and J is TRBJ2-2; 13 nucleotides agree with TRBD2. The germline CDR1 and CDR2 sequences are SGHVS and FNYEAQ. Losses at the gene ends were 5 bases for V and 3 bases for J; bases not matched to a gene: 6. This CDR3 has 17 amino acids. The chain's CDR3 is CASSLGLAGAHTGELFF. As DNA, the CDR3 is TGTGCCAGCAGCCTCGGACTAGCGGGGGCTCACACCGGGGAGCTGTTTTTT.

This clone was counted a few times. This chain joins TRBV5-6 and TRBJ2-3; D is perhaps TRBD2 (5 bases). The CDR3 spans 16 residues. The germline V and J ends were trimmed by 0 bases and 7 bases, with 18 bases remaining between them. From germline, CDR1 is SGHDT and CDR2 YYEEEE. The CDR3 protein is CASSLAPGMVENTQYF. Here the CDR3 DNA reads TGTGCCAGCAGCTTGGCGCCGGGGATGGTCGAAAATACGCAGTATTTT.

The rearrangement links TRBV25-1 to TRBJ1-2, with a possible D match to TRBD1 (5 bases). Germline V gene lookup returns CDR1 MGHDK and CDR2 SYGVNS. With 1 base removed from V and 7 bases from J, the gap between germline ends came to 16 bases. The CDR3 extends over 15 amino acids. The CDR3 loop is CASSESKGPLRGYTF. Here the CDR3 DNA reads TGTGCCAGCAGTGAATCAAAGGGGCCGCTCCGTGGCTACACCTTC.

The rearrangement uses TRBV11-2 and TRBJ2-2, with a weak D call TRBD2 (6 bases). The germline V gene encodes CDR1 SGHAT and CDR2 FQNNGV. Trimming shortened V by 8 bases and J by 5 bases, and 6 bases separated the two germline ends. The CDR3 length is 11 residues. Here the CDR3 DNA reads TGTGCCAGCGCGGGGACCGGGGAGCTGTTTTTT. This sequence encodes CASAGTGELFF.

In its sample, this clone was seen a few times. V gene TRBV27 combines with J gene TRBJ2-7; 8 bases agree with TRBD2. This CDR3 has 14 amino acids. The V segment lost 6 bases and the J segment 3 bases; nucleotides outside the gene matches: 7. Looked up from germline, CDR1 is MNHEY and CDR2 is SMNVEV (reference sequence). CDR3 coding DNA: TGTGCCAGCAGACGGGGGGGCCGGGGCTACGAGCAGTACTTC. This sequence encodes CASRRGGRGYEQYF.

This chain links TRBV21-1 with TRBJ2-7; the D call in the table, TRBD1, was not verified against the DNA. TRBV21-1 corresponds to a pseudogene. This CDR3 has 13 amino acids. This CDR3 reads CAPLGQGFNEQYF. CDR3 nucleotide sequence: TGTGCCCCTTTAGGACAGGGGTTCAACGAGCAGTACTTC.

Comments on this clone: At the DNA level, this CDR3 is encoded by other sequences in the same sample as well. V usage is TRBV18 and J usage is TRBJ1-2; possibly TRBD1 for D (5 bases). Germline lookup yields CDR1 KGHSH and CDR2 LQKENI. With 2 bases removed from V and 1 base from J, the gap between germline ends came to 5 bases. This CDR3 is built from 13 residues. The DNA of the CDR3 is TGTGCCAGCTCACCAGACAGTAACTATGGCTACACCTTC. Residues: CASSPDSNYGYTF. Full variable domain (outside the CDR3, taken from reference TRBV18 and TRBJ1-2): NAGVMQNPRHLVRRRGQEARLRCSPMKGHSHVYWYRQLPEEGLKFMVYLQKENIIDESGMPKERFSAEFPKEGPSILRIQQVVRGDSAAYFCASSPDSNYGYTFGSGTRLTVV.

The chain combines TRBV4-1 with TRBJ1-2; TRBD1 matches 7 bases. Trimming at V came to 4 bases and at J to 2 bases, leaving 7 bases not matched to a gene. The CDR3 contains 15 residues. The germline V gene encodes CDR1 MGHRA and CDR2 YSYEKL. Here the CDR3 DNA reads TGCGCCAGCAGCCCAGCCGGCAGGGGGAACTATGGCTACACCTTC. It codes for CASSPAGRGNYGYTF.

This chain uses TRBV5-4 with TRBJ1-1; the D gene is possibly TRBD1 (6 bases). In germline, CDR1 is SGHNT, CDR2 YYREEE (reference sequence). CDR3 size: 13 residues. Trimming took off 4 bases at V and 8 bases at J, with 15 bases between the two ends. The CDR3 DNA reads as TGTGCCAGCAGCGTTACAGGGATCCGGGAAGCTTTCTTT. It codes for CASSVTGIREAFF.

V gene TRBV29-1 combines with J gene TRBJ2-1; D is perhaps TRBD2 (7 bases). CDR1 and CDR2 from the germline V gene are SQVTM and ANQGSEA. Trimming pared 8 bases from V and 9 bases from J, leaving 23 bases between. CDR3 size: 14 residues. The DNA of the CDR3 is TGCAGCTCTGACGGGGGGCCGGGGTTGGGTGAGCAGTTCTTC. Translating gives CSSDGGPGLGEQFF.

For this clone: Other DNA sequences of this sample code for an identical CDR3. The gene calls are TRBV30 and TRBJ2-2; 9 positions agree with TRBD1. Per germline, CDR1 GTSNPN and CDR2 SVGIG (reference sequence). The CDR3 length is 14 residues. V was clipped by 3 bases and J by 1 base; unmatched bases: 0. The CDR3 nucleotides read TGTGCCTGGAGGGGACAGGGGAACACCGGGGAGCTGTTTTTT. Translated: CAWRGQGNTGELFF.

This clone was found a few times. The chain couples TRBV11-2 to TRBJ1-1; possible D gene TRBD1, 5 bases. This CDR3 is 14 amino acids long. CDR1 and CDR2 from the germline V gene are SGHAT and FQNNGV. V was clipped by 1 base and J by 1 base, with 7 bases between them. CDR3: CASSLGQGNTEAFF. In DNA form, the CDR3 reads TGTGCCAGCAGCTTAGGGCAGGGGAACACTGAAGCTTTCTTT.

The chain recombines TRBV5-1 with TRBJ2-5; D might be TRBD1 (8 bases). V shed 4 bases and J shed 5 bases, with 18 bases lying between them. Germline V gene data show CDR1 as SGHRS and CDR2 as YFSETQ. The CDR3 spans 15 residues. CDR3 nucleotides: TGCGCCAGCAGCCTCCGGGACAGGCGGGGGGAGACCCAGTACTTC. Its translation: CASSLRDRRGETQYF. Drawing the rest from reference TRBV5-1 and TRBJ2-5, the complete variable domain is KAGVTQTPRYLIKTRGQQVTLSCSPISGHRSVSWYQQTPGQGLQFLFEYFSETQRNKGNFPGRFSGRQFSNSRSEMNVSTLELGDSALYLCASSLRDRRGETQYFGPGTRLLVL.

This clone was counted a few times. The chain links TRBV5-1 to TRBJ1-1; 7 positions match TRBD1. In germline, CDR1 is SGHRS, CDR2 YFSETQ. V lost 4 bases to trimming and J lost 0 bases; unmatched junction nucleotides: 6. CDR3 length equals 15 residues. The CDR3 sequence is CASSTGDRLNTEAFF. In DNA, the CDR3 is TGCGCCAGCAGCACCGGGGACAGACTGAACACTGAAGCTTTCTTT.

The chain links TRBV9 to TRBJ1-1, with D unclear. Germline V CDR1 and CDR2: SGDLS, YYNGEE. V lost 3 bases and J lost 6, with 15 bases in between. The CDR3 extends over 14 amino acids. The CDR3: CASSAIPRNSEAFF. CDR3 DNA: TGTGCCAGCAGCGCGATTCCCCGAAACTCTGAAGCTTTCTTT.

The rearrangement links TRBV6-5 to TRBJ1-2, with D possibly being TRBD1 (5 bases). Per the germline V gene, CDR1 is MNHEY and CDR2 is SVGAGI. V gave up 4 bases and J gave up 14 bases, with 14 bases separating them. The CDR3 extends over 11 amino acids. The CDR3 sequence: CASSSAGVGTF. The CDR3 coding sequence is TGTGCCAGCAGTTCGGCGGGGGTAGGGACCTTC.

As DNA, the CDR3 is TGTGCCAGCAGTTCTCCTACTGAAGCTTTCTTT. Translation: CASSSPTEAFF. The rearrangement joins TRBV6-5 to TRBJ1-1; D is unresolved. V lost 4 bases and J lost 5, with 5 bases in between. From germline, CDR1 is MNHEY and CDR2 SVGAGI. The length of the CDR3 is 11 residues.

As for this clone: The same CDR3 can be traced to other DNA sequences in this sample. The chain recombines TRBV5-1 with TRBJ1-5; D might be TRBD1 (6 bases). This CDR3 is 15 amino acids long. Germline V gene lookup returns CDR1 SGHRS and CDR2 YFSETQ. V dropped 1 base and J dropped 3 bases, with 11 bases sitting between them. CDR3 in amino acids: CASSLRAGDNQPQHF. CDR3 DNA: TGCGCCAGCAGCTTGAGGGCAGGGGACAATCAGCCCCAGCATTTT.

This rearrangement joins TRBV5-8 to TRBJ2-5, with 10 bases that match TRBD1. The J segment lost 0 bases and the V segment lost 4 bases, leaving 6 bases of the junction unmatched. The CDR3 loop spans 16 amino acids. The germline V gene encodes CDR1 SGHTS and CDR2 YDEGEE. The CDR3 region has the DNA TGTGCCAGCAGCCGCGGGACAGGGGTTTACCAAGAGACCCAGTACTTC. This translates into CASSRGTGVYQETQYF.

The chain carries TRBV13 and TRBJ2-3, with D tentatively TRBD2 (5 bases). Germline CDR1 and CDR2: PRHDT and FYEKMQ (reference sequence). V lost 0 bases and J 0 bases, leaving 10 bases between the germline ends. The CDR3 extends over 16 amino acids. CDR3 sequence: CASSLGRWTSTDTQYF. The CDR3 bases are TGTGCCAGCAGCTTAGGGAGGTGGACTAGCACAGATACGCAGTATTTT.

This sequence joins TRBV5-1 and TRBJ2-2, with D maybe TRBD1 (6 bases). The CDR3 totals 16 residues. Germline V lookup: CDR1 SGHRS, CDR2 YFSETQ. The V end lost 7 bases, the J end lost 2 bases, and 18 bases lay between the germline ends. The CDR3 loop reads CASAEPQGPNTGELFF. CDR3 coding DNA: TGCGCCAGCGCCGAACCCCAGGGGCCCAACACCGGGGAGCTGTTTTTT.

This clone was recorded only once. This chain links TRBV6-5 with TRBJ1-1, with D perhaps matching TRBD1 (6 bases). V lost 6 bases, J lost 4 bases, and 12 bases lay in between. CDR1 is MNHEY, CDR2 SVGAGI, per germline. The CDR3 is made up of 13 amino acids. The CDR3 DNA follows: TGTGCCAGCAGATTAAACAGGGTCACTGAAGCTTTCTTT. This encodes CASRLNRVTEAFF.